This TCR beta chain was captured in a study of human T cells and chemical hapten exposure (dated by TCRdb to the early 2020s). Context from the whole study: For sensitization, 2% DPC in acetone was applied to a roughly 2 cm by roughly 2 cm area of upper inner arm skin. Peripheral blood TCR repertoire changes were tracked in vivo in alopecia patients during primary and secondary sensitization to the hapten diphenylcyclopropenone (DPC). Libraries were combined into a pool for sequencing, and differences in TCR yield between samples came mainly from small differences in library volumes within the pool. Patch testing was performed on the upper back with Finn chambers containing 0.01% DPC, and the patch tests were scored after 6 days according to International Contact Dermatitis Research Group standards. Blood for TCR sequencing was provided by twenty-nine alopecia patients at one to four time points (pre-sensitization, 2, 6 and 24 weeks). Blood samples were taken from patients before sensitization (week 0) and at 2, 6 and about 24 weeks after DPC sensitization. The mostly female patient cohort included alopecia areata with under or over 50% scalp involvement, alopecia totalis and alopecia universalis. Patients additionally received weekly therapeutic DPC doses to the scalp throughout the roughly 25-week study period.

Remarks on this clonotype: Its antigen is not yet known. Base qualities were left out, and no much larger clone turns up one base away.

The method behind the library was RACE. Instrument used: NextSeq 500. Library preparation attached unique molecular identifiers to individual cDNA molecules for quantitative, reproducible TCR counting. From each blood RNA sample, both TCR alpha and TCR beta chains were sequenced. The original pipeline was this. A median of around 96,000 TCRs per sample was observed, with a range of about 20,000 to 690,600. The Decombinator software suite was used to annotate the V, J and CDR3 of the TCR reads. Every sample was subsampled to the same number of TCRs (28,000) for the PS versus PT1 abundance plots. Expanded TCRs were defined as absent before sensitization and observed at least eight times at the 2-week time point. TCRdb cleaned the public reads at Q25 with fastp, built clones with MiXCR and kept in-frame beta chains. Each entry is one CDR3 protein sequence, shown with its most common DNA and genes. TCRdb's processing, not the authors' own work, is the source of the V and J calls. In this sample the table shows some 77,000 distinct CDR3 sequences, over 9% of which occur a single time. 1.4% of the sample is held by the ten biggest clonotypes.

Cut back by 3 bases and 1 base, the V and J ends lie 17 bases apart. From the cysteine through the phenylalanine, the CDR3 covers 17 amino acids. The DNA shown is the 51-base CDR3, in frame from base 1. This sample's time point label indicates: patch test 1, 2 weeks after DPC sensitization. Per the publication, the treatment or condition label means: therapeutic diphenylcyclopropenone sensitization with weekly scalp DPC. At every patch-test visit, the blood draw took place before the patch test was put on. Patients were considered eligible if aged 18 to 70, diagnosed with alopecia and deemed suitable for DPC therapy, and patients were excluded if pregnant. Total RNA was extracted from unfractionated whole blood that had been collected in Tempus Blood RNA tubes. Findings and caveats that apply to the study as a whole: Alopecia, a presumed autoimmune disease, was present in all patients, so the immune response of the patients might differ from that of healthy individuals. The number of PT1 expanded TCRs positively correlated with patch test score, significant at thresholds 8, 16 and 32 but not 4. Expanded TCRs formed significantly more large CDR3 similarity clusters than pre-sensitization or healthy control sets, consistent with antigen-driven responses. After repeated subsampling, the strength of the expansion versus patch-test correlation and the threshold at which it became significant changed. DPC sensitization did not change how many TCRs were above 1 in 1000 frequency, and no evidence was found of alterations in global repertoire structure.

The starting material was whole blood, obtained in connection with sensitization to the hapten diphenylcyclopropenone (DPC). Recombination linked TRBV12-3 or TRBV12-4 to TRBJ2-3; a confident D gene designation cannot be given. The TCR originated in a woman in her forties or fifties with alopecia areata. Some clones in this sample may be carry-over from other donors' samples. The CDR3 sequence is CASSLALSQVRTDTQYF. The nucleotide sequence is TGTGCCAGCAGTTTGGCGCTCAGTCAGGTTCGCACAGATACGCAGTATTTT.